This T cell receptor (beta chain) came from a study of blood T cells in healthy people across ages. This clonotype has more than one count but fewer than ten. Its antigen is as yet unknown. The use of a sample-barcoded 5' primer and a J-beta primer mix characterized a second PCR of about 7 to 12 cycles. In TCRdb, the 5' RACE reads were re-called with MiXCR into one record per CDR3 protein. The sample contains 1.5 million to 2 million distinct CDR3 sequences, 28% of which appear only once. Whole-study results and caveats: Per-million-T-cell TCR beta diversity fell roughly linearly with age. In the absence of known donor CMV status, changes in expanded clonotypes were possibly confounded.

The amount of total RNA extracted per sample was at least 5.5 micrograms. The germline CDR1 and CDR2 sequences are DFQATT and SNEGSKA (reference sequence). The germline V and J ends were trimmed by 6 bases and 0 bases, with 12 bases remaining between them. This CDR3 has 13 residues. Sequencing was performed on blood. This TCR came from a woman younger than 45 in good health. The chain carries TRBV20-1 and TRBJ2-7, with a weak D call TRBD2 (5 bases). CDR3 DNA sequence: TGCAGTGCCCCGGAGCGGATCTCCTACGAGCAGTACTTC. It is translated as CSAPERISYEQYF.